This T cell receptor beta chain was recorded in a study of shared clonotypes between healthy human individuals. V was shortened by 4 bases and J by 4 bases, with 13 bases between the two germline ends. The CDR3 has 14 amino acids. The V gene's germline CDR1 is MDHEN and CDR2 SYDVKM. Generated by immunoSEQ multiplex PCR, the TCRdb table keeps only in-frame clones and is missing some. The sample lists 500,000 to 550,000 clones; 95% to 97% were seen once. Source material: naive CD4+ T cells sorted from blood. Subset indicated: CD45RA+ positively selected. This receptor was taken from a woman under 40 in good health. The chain joins TRBV28 to TRBJ1-2, with D hard to call. CDR3 region: CASSSTGSVYGYTF. In DNA form, the CDR3 reads TGTGCCAGCAGTTCGACCGGGAGTGTCTATGGCTACACCTTC.